The clone carrying this TCR beta chain was picked up a small number of times. Its antigen is undetermined. This entry is derived from a study of regulatory T cells in long-lasting Graves disease. As for the study in general: Graves' disease counted as persistent after over 5 years of antithyroid drugs with positive TSH receptor antibodies.

Trimming removed 6 bases at V and 0 bases at J, with 11 bases between. The CDR3 runs 13 residues. The V gene's germline CDR1 is SQVTM and CDR2 ANQGSEA. Whole-study findings and limits: Accuracy might have suffered from few samples.

Sequencing libraries for TCR beta were prepared with iRepertoire HTBI primers and Arm-PCR of CDR3 regions. In the original workflow: Samples collectively showed fewer than 80 TRBV and roughly 15 TRBJ segments. TCRdb ran MiXCR on the multiplex PCR reads and lists one entry per CDR3 protein. V and J calls and clone size were set by TCRdb, not the authors. Of 400,000 or so distinct CDR3 sequences in the sample, 20% were seen once. Time point: persistent/refractory GD, antithyroid drugs over 5 years with positive TRAb. Extracted RNA from PBMCs served as the source of the TCR library. Graves' disease diagnosis relied on American Thyroid Association guidelines.

Sample: peripheral blood mononuclear cells (PBMCs), taken when the disease was refractory, from a patient treated with antithyroid drugs. J is TRBJ2-5 and V is TRBV29-1; D is possibly TRBD1 or TRBD2 (6 bases each). This clonotype originated in a female donor with Graves disease. CDR3 nucleotides: TGCAGCGTCGTCGGGGGCCACCAAGAGACCCAGTACTTC. Translation gives CSVVGGHQETQYF.